The entry below describes one TCR beta chain. Its specificity is not known. Time point in this sample: baseline pretreatment blood. Treatment: 15 Gy SBRT to primary tumor, nephrectomy 4 weeks later. Radiation-treated patients gave blood at baseline, week 2 and week 4. These data belong to a study of radiation and T cells in renal cell carcinoma. General study findings and limits: From baseline, blood top tumor clonotypes peaked at 2 weeks post-radiation. Baseline intratumoral clonotype presence is unknown without pretreatment biopsies.

Repertoires were generated with immunoSEQ multiplex PCR, while TCRdb's copy carries only in-frame clones and drops some. The sample lists 150,000 or so clones; 88% were seen once. Germline CDR1 reads SGHDN; CDR2 reads FVKESK. The ends were cut back, 6 bases at V and 5 bases at J, with 16 bases in the middle. The CDR3 runs to 14 residues. The receptor's source is a woman aged 70-85 years with renal cell carcinoma. The chain uses TRBV14 and TRBJ1-2; possible D gene TRBD1, 5 bases. The sequencing used blood, collected from a patient whose treatment included radiotherapy and nephrectomy. DNA for the CDR3: TGTGCCAGCAGGGGGACGGGGAGACTATATGGCTACACCTTC. Translated, it gives CASRGTGRLYGYTF.